The 27 T cell receptor beta chains below were found in one sample sequenced in a study of cytomegalovirus exposure and HLA in healthy donors. Method: immunoSEQ multiplex PCR; TCRdb's copy keeps in-frame clones and lacks some. The repertoire holds a few hundred thousand clones, around 85% seen once, with roughly 0.99% in the top ten. Input material: PBMCs. The origin of the receptors is a woman aged 18-30 years in good health and CMV-seronegative.

The chain carries TRBV30 and TRBJ2-4; 14 bases agree with TRBD2. This CDR3 has 15 residues. Germline CDR1 and CDR2: GTSNPN and SVGIG (reference sequence). Unmatched junction bases numbered 3, after V lost 2 bases and J lost 6 bases. The chain's CDR3 is CAWSPGLAGGNIQYF. Written as DNA, the CDR3 is TGTGCCTGGAGTCCCGGACTAGCGGGGGGAAACATTCAGTACTTC.

The chain employs TRBV29-1 and TRBJ2-1, with D maybe TRBD2 (7 bases). The CDR3 totals 13 residues. Trimming took 4 bases from V and 5 from J, leaving 12 bases between them. CDR1 SQVTM and CDR2 ANQGSEA come from the germline V gene. The CDR3 bases are TGCAGCGTTGCCGGGGGGCTCAACAATGAGCAGTTCTTC. Amino acids: CSVAGGLNNEQFF.

V is TRBV7-2 and J is TRBJ1-2; tentative D call: TRBD1 (5 bases). CDR1 is SGHTA, CDR2 FQGNSA, per germline. The CDR3 is made up of 14 amino acids. Trimming stripped 5 bases from V and 5 bases from J, with 15 bases between. CDR3 in DNA: TGTGCCAGCAGCCCCTTACCGGGGGGTTATGGCTACACCTTC. Translating it yields CASSPLPGGYGYTF.

The chain combines TRBV30 with TRBJ1-1; 7 positions agree with TRBD1. The germline gives CDR1 GTSNPN, CDR2 SVGIG (reference sequence). Trimming removed 2 bases from V and 6 bases from J; junction bases left unmatched: 12. The CDR3 contains 15 residues. The CDR3: CAWSTRYRGPAEAFF. CDR3 nucleotides: TGTGCCTGGAGTACCCGATATAGGGGGCCGGCTGAAGCTTTCTTT.

This chain uses TRBV28 with TRBJ1-5; D is ambiguous. Germline CDR1 reads MDHEN; CDR2 reads SYDVKM. V lost 1 base to trimming and J lost 10 bases, with 11 bases between them. The CDR3 is 13 residues long. The CDR3: CASSLFTGSPQHF. The CDR3 nucleotides read TGTGCCAGCAGTTTATTTACGGGATCCCCCCAGCATTTT.

This clone was seen only a few times. The CDR3 nucleotides read TGCGCCAGCAGCCCCAGCCAAGAGACCCAGTACTTC. Its translation: CASSPSQETQYF. The V call is TRBV5-1, the J call TRBJ2-5; D ambiguous. This CDR3 comprises 12 residues. V was shortened by 4 bases and J by 1 base, with 5 bases between the two germline ends. Germline V gene sequence: CDR1 SGHRS, CDR2 YFSETQ.

This clone was seen more than once but under ten times. The chain has TRBV15 and TRBJ2-7, with 9 bases fitting TRBD2. The CDR3 has 17 amino acids. V lost 0 bases, J lost 0 bases, and 6 bases stayed unmatched. The V gene's germline CDR1 is LNHNV and CDR2 YYDKDF (reference sequence). The CDR3 loop is CATSREGVAGASYEQYF. The CDR3 coding sequence is TGTGCCACCAGCAGAGAAGGAGTAGCGGGAGCCTCCTACGAGCAGTACTTC.

The chain combines TRBV5-6 with TRBJ2-1, with D possibly TRBD2 on 6 matching bases. V shed 4 bases and J shed 5 bases, with 13 bases lying between them. Germline V CDR1 and CDR2: SGHDT, YYEEEE. This CDR3 is built from 14 residues. The CDR3 spells CASSPGDTNNEQFF. The DNA for the CDR3 is TGTGCCAGCAGCCCGGGAGACACAAACAATGAGCAGTTCTTC.

The rearrangement links TRBV29-1 to TRBJ1-2; maybe TRBD1 (5 bases). With 5 bases removed from V and 5 bases from J, the gap between germline ends came to 15 bases. CDR1 is SQVTM and CDR2 is ANQGSEA in the germline V gene. The CDR3 totals 13 residues. CDR3 sequence: CSVLGGSGYGYTF. The CDR3 DNA reads TGCAGCGTTCTCGGAGGGTCAGGGTATGGCTACACCTTC.

This clone was seen a single time. This chain connects TRBV2 to TRBJ2-1; 10 bases align to TRBD2. The V and J ends lost 10 bases and 4 bases, in that order; junction bases with no gene match: 16. CDR3 length: 17 residues. Germline V gives CDR1 SNHLY, CDR2 FYNNEI. CDR3 coding DNA: TGTGCCATCGAGACCCTCCAACTAGCGGGGTTTTACAATGAGCAGTTCTTC. Amino acids: CAIETLQLAGFYNEQFF.

This clone was observed a single time. This chain uses TRBV6-1 with TRBJ2-1; 7 bases agree with TRBD1. The V and J ends lost 5 bases and 0 bases, in that order; junction bases with no gene match: 4. This CDR3 has 15 amino acids. CDR1 is MNHNS, CDR2 SASEGT, per germline. In DNA form, the CDR3 reads TGTGCCAGCAGTTCGGGACAGAGCTCCTACAATGAGCAGTTCTTC. Amino acids: CASSSGQSSYNEQFF.

The chain joins TRBV9 to TRBJ2-2; 12 bases fit TRBD1. Germline V lookup: CDR1 SGDLS, CDR2 YYNGEE. V gave up 4 bases and J gave up 6 bases; unmatched junction bases: 7. CDR3 length: 16 amino acids. CDR3 in DNA: TGTGCCAGCAGCAGAAAGGGACAGGGGGCGGCCGGGGAGCTGTTTTTT. It codes for CASSRKGQGAAGELFF.

The V call is TRBV19, the J call TRBJ1-2; D is unclear. With 7 bases removed from V and 4 bases from J, the gap between germline ends came to 16 bases. CDR3 length equals 14 residues. CDR1 is LNHDA, CDR2 SQIVND, per germline (reference sequence). The CDR3 reads CASIQQATGYGYTF. The CDR3 DNA sequence: TGTGCCAGTATACAGCAGGCCACTGGCTATGGCTACACCTTC.

The rearrangement links TRBV2 to TRBJ2-7; 8 bases line up with TRBD1. The CDR3 sequence is 14 residues long. V was pared by 3 bases and J by 1 base, with 2 bases of the junction left unmatched. Germline lookup yields CDR1 SNHLY and CDR2 FYNNEI. The CDR3 is CASSEWTGSYEQYF. For the CDR3, the DNA is TGTGCCAGCAGTGAGTGGACAGGGTCCTACGAGCAGTACTTC.

This clone was picked up a small number of times. This chain uses TRBV2 with TRBJ1-2; possibly TRBD1 for D (6 bases). CDR3 length: 13 residues. The V gene's germline CDR1 is SNHLY and CDR2 FYNNEI. V shed 5 bases and J shed 4 bases, with 11 bases lying between them. CDR3 region: CASSNQGGYGYTF. The CDR3 DNA is TGTGCCAGCAGTAATCAAGGGGGCTATGGCTACACCTTC. Variable domain in full (rest from reference TRBV2 and TRBJ1-2): EPEVTQTPSHQVTQMGQEVILRCVPISNHLYFYWYRQILGQKVEFLVSFYNNEISEKSEIFDDQFSVERPDGSNFTLKIRSTKLEDSAMYFCASSNQGGYGYTFGSGTRLTVV.

In its sample, this clone was seen a few times. V is TRBV4-2 and J is TRBJ1-2, with D unresolved. Germline CDR1 reads LGHNA; CDR2 reads YNFKEQ. V lost 0 bases and J 4 bases, leaving 9 bases between the germline ends. The CDR3 has 14 residues. CDR3 protein: CASSQDWAVYGYTF. The CDR3 coding sequence is TGTGCCAGCAGCCAAGATTGGGCAGTCTATGGCTACACCTTC.

This clone was detected once. This chain joins TRBV9 and TRBJ2-3; maybe TRBD1 (6 bases). Germline V CDR1 and CDR2: SGDLS, YYNGEE. CDR3 length: 14 amino acids. Between the trimmed V and J ends, which lost 0 bases and 3 bases, there was a span of 8 bases. The CDR3, as DNA: TGTGCCAGCAGCGTAGCCACAGGGACAGATACGCAGTATTTT. It encodes CASSVATGTDTQYF.

This chain joins TRBV5-4 and TRBJ2-7; the D gene is possibly TRBD1 (5 bases). The length of the CDR3 is 15 residues. V was pared by 1 base and J by 7 bases, with 18 bases between. Per germline, CDR1 SGHNT and CDR2 YYREEE (reference sequence). The DNA for the CDR3 is TGTGCCAGCAGCTTGAATATCTGGGCAGGGCGGGAGCAGTACTTC. Translated, it gives CASSLNIWAGREQYF.

The chain couples TRBV7-7 to TRBJ1-1; no reliable D call. This CDR3 spans 13 amino acids. Trimming stripped 5 bases from V and 4 bases from J, with 11 bases between. Germline V gene data show CDR1 as SSHAT and CDR2 as FNYEAQ (reference sequence). CDR3 sequence: CASSRLAGTEAFF. The CDR3 nucleotides read TGTGCCAGCAGCCGCTTGGCGGGCACTGAAGCTTTCTTT.

For this clone: At one end the junction does not follow the germline gene, possibly because of a read error. The chain joins TRBV6-1 to TRBJ1-5; unclear D gene. There are 12 residues in the CDR3. The germline V gene has CDR1 MNHNS and CDR2 SASEGT. The CDR3 DNA follows: TGTGCCAGCAGTGATTACCGACAAACGAAGGATTTT. Its translation: CASSDYRQTKDF.

Of note for this clone: An end of the junction does not agree with germline; a read error may underlie this. The rearrangement joins TRBV7-9 to TRBJ2-1; the match to TRBD2 covers 11 bases. Per the germline V gene, CDR1 is SEHNR and CDR2 is FQNEAQ (reference sequence). The length of the CDR3 is 15 residues. The CDR3 protein is CASSLAGGTYNEQFF. The CDR3 DNA follows: TGTGCCAGCAGCCTAGCGGGAGGAACCTACAATGAGCAGTTCTTC.

This chain joins TRBV2 and TRBJ1-4; TRBD1 is a possible D gene (5 bases). V lost 3 bases, J lost 3 bases, and 11 bases lay in between. This CDR3 is built from 15 residues. Germline V gives CDR1 SNHLY, CDR2 FYNNEI. In nucleotides, the CDR3 is TGTGCCAGCAGTGATTGGACAACTTCTAATGAAAAACTGTTTTTT. The encoded protein is CASSDWTTSNEKLFF.

This chain links TRBV9 with TRBJ2-7; D unresolved. V lost 0 bases to trimming and J lost 2 bases, with 9 bases between them. Looked up from germline, CDR1 is SGDLS and CDR2 is YYNGEE. This CDR3 has 14 amino acids. In DNA, the CDR3 is TGTGCCAGCAGCGTAGGAATCAGTGCCTACGAGCAGTACTTC. It translates to CASSVGISAYEQYF.

This chain uses TRBV19 with TRBJ1-5; TRBD1 matches 10 bases. This CDR3 spans 15 amino acids. With 6 bases clipped from V and 1 base from J, the junction kept 3 bases outside the gene matches. Germline V lookup: CDR1 LNHDA, CDR2 SQIVND (reference sequence). The CDR3 DNA reads as TGTGCCAGTAGCCGACAGGGGGCGAGCAATCAGCCCCAGCATTTT. Translating gives CASSRQGASNQPQHF.

V gene TRBV4-1 combines with J gene TRBJ1-5; no clear D gene. The germline V and J ends were trimmed by 1 base and 6 bases, with 13 bases remaining between them. Per germline, CDR1 MGHRA and CDR2 YSYEKL. The CDR3 is 15 amino acids. The CDR3 region has the DNA TGCGCCAGCAGCCAAGGCCACGAACATTCTCAGCCCCAGCATTTT. As protein: CASSQGHEHSQPQHF.

The chain is built from TRBV10-2 and TRBJ2-2, with D uncertain. Germline CDR1 reads WSHSY; CDR2 reads SAAADI. CDR3 size: 12 residues. V shed 5 bases and J shed 5 bases, with 6 bases lying between them. CDR3 residues: CASSNWTGELFF. The CDR3 DNA reads TGCGCCAGCAGTAACTGGACCGGGGAGCTGTTTTTT.

The chain recombines TRBV5-1 with TRBJ2-1, with 12 bases fitting TRBD2. This CDR3 spans 14 amino acids. V dropped 8 bases and J dropped 6; count of bases not matched to a gene: 6. Germline V CDR1 and CDR2: SGHRS, YFSETQ. The CDR3 DNA reads as TGCGCCAGTTCCGAGACTAGCGGGAGCAATGAGCAGTTCTTC. It is translated as CASSETSGSNEQFF.